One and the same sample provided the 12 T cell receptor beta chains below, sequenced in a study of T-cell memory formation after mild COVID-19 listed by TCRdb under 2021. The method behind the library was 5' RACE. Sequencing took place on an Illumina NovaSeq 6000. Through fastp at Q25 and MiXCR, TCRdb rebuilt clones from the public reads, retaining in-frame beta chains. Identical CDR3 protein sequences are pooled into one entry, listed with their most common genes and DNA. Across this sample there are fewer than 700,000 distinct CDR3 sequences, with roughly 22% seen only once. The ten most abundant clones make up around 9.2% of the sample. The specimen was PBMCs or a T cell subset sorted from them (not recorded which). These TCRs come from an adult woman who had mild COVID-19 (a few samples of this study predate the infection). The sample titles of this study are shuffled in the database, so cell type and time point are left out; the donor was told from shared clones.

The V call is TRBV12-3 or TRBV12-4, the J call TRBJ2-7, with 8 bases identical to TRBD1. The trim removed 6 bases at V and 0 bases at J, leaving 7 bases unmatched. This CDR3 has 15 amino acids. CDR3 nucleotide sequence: TGTGCCAGCAGCCTACAGGGGGTGGTCTCCTACGAGCAGTACTTC. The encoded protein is CASSLQGVVSYEQYF.

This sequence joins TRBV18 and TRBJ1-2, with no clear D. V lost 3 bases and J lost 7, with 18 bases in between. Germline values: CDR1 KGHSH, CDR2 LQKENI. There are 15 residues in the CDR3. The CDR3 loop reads CASSPLPLDTIGYTF. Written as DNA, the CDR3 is TGTGCCAGCTCACCTTTACCTCTCGACACCATTGGCTACACCTTC.

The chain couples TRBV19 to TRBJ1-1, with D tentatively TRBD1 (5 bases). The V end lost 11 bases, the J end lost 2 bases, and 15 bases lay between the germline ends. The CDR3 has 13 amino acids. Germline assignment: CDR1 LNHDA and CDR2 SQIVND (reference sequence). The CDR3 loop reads CAARWDGNTEAFF. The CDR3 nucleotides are TGTGCCGCCCGATGGGACGGCAACACTGAAGCTTTCTTT.

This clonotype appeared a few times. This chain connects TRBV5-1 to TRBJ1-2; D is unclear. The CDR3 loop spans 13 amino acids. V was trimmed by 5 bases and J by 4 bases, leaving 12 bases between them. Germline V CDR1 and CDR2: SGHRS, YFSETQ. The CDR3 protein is CASSPGDGYGYTF. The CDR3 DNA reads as TGCGCCAGCAGTCCGGGAGATGGCTATGGCTACACCTTC. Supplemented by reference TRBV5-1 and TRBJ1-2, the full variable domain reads KAGVTQTPRYLIKTRGQQVTLSCSPISGHRSVSWYQQTPGQGLQFLFEYFSETQRNKGNFPGRFSGRQFSNSRSEMNVSTLELGDSALYLCASSPGDGYGYTFGSGTRLTVV.

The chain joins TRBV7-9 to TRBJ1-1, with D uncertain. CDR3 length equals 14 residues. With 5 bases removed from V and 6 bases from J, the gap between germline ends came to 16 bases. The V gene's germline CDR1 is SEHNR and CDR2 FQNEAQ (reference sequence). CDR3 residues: CASSPSISNAEAFF. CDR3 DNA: TGTGCCAGCAGCCCGTCCATATCCAACGCTGAAGCTTTCTTT.

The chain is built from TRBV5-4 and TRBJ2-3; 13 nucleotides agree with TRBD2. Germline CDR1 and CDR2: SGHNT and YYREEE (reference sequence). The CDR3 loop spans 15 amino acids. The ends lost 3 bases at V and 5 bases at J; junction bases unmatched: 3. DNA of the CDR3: TGTGCCAGCAGCTCCACTAGCGGGAGGGTAGATACGCAGTATTTT. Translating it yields CASSSTSGRVDTQYF.

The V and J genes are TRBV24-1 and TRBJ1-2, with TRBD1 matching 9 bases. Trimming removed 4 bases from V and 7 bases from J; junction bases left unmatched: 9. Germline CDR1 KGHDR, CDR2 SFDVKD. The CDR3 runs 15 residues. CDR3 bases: TGTGCCACCAGTGAGCCCGGGACAGGGCGGAGTGGCTACACCTTC. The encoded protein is CATSEPGTGRSGYTF.

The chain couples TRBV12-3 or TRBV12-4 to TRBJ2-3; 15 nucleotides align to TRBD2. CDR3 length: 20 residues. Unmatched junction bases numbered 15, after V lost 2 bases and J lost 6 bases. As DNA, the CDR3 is TGTGCCAGCAGTTTACCAGTGTCGGGACTAGCGGGAGGATTGAGGGATACGCAGTATTTT. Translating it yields CASSLPVSGLAGGLRDTQYF.

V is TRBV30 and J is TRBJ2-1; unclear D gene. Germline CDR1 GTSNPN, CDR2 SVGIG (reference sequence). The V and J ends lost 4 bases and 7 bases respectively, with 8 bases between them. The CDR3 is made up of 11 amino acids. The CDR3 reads CAWKTSNEQFF. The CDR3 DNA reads TGTGCCTGGAAAACGTCGAATGAGCAGTTCTTC.

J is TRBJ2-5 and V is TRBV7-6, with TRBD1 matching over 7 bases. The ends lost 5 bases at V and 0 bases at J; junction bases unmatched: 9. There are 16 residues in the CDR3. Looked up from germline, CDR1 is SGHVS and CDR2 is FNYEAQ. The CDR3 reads CASSPNRGQYQETQYF. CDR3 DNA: TGTGCCAGCAGCCCAAACAGGGGCCAGTACCAAGAGACCCAGTACTTC.

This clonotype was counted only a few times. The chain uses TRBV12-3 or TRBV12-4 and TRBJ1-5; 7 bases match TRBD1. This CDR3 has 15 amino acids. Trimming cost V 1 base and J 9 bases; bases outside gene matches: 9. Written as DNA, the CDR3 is TGTGCCAGCAGTTTAGGGAGGTTTTGGACAGGGCCCCAGCATTTT. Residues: CASSLGRFWTGPQHF.

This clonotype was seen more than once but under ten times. CDR3 DNA: TGCAGCGTTGTGTCAGGTGGTCTCCGAGAGGGCCTTCGGAGCTCCTACAATGAGCAGTTCTTC. Residues: CSVVSGGLREGLRSSYNEQFF. V gene TRBV29-1 combines with J gene TRBJ2-1, with TRBD2 as a possible D gene (5 bases). Germline CDR1 SQVTM, CDR2 ANQGSEA. This CDR3 spans 21 amino acids. V was trimmed by 4 bases and J by 0 bases, leaving 31 bases between them.